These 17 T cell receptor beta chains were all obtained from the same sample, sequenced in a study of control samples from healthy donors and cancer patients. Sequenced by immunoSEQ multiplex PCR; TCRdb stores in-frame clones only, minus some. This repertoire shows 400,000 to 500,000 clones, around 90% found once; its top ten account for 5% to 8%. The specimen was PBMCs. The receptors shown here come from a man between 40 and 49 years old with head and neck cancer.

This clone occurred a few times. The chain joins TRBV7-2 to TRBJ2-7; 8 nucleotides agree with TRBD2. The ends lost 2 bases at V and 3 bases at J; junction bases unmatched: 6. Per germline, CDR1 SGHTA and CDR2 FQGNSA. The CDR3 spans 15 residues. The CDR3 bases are TGTGCCAGCAGCTTATCGAGCGGGAGTAACTACGAGCAGTACTTC. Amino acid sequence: CASSLSSGSNYEQYF.

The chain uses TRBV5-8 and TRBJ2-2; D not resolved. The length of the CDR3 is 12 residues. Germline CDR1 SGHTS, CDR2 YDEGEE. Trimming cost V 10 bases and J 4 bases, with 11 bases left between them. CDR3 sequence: CAGLSATGELFF. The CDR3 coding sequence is TGTGCCGGCCTATCGGCCACCGGGGAGCTGTTTTTT.

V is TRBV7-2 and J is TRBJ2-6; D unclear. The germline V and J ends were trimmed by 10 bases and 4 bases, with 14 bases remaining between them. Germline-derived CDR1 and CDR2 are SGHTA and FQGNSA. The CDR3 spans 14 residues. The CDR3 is CATARLEGANVLTF. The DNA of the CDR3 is TGTGCCACCGCCCGGTTGGAAGGGGCCAACGTCCTGACTTTC.

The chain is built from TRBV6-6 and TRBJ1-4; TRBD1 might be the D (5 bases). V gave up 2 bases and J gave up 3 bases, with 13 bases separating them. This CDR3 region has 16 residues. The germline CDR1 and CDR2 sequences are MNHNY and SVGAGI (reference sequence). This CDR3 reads CASSYADSVANEKLFF. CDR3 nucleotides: TGTGCCAGCAGTTACGCCGACAGTGTGGCTAATGAAAAACTGTTTTTT.

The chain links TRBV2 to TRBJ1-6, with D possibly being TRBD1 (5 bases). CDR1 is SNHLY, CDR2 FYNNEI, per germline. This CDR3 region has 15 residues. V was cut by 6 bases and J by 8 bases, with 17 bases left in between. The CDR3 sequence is CASRWDPQADSPLHF. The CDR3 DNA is TGTGCCAGCAGATGGGACCCCCAGGCGGATTCACCCCTCCACTTT.

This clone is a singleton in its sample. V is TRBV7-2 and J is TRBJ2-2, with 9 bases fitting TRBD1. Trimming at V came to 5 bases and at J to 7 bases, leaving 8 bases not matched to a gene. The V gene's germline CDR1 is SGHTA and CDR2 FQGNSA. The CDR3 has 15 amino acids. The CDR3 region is CASSQDRGSYGELFF. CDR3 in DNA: TGTGCCAGCAGCCAGGACAGGGGATCTTACGGGGAGCTGTTTTTT.

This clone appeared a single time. CDR3 sequence reads: CASSRASTTDTQYF. In DNA form, the CDR3 reads TGTGCCAGCAGTAGGGCCAGCACCACAGATACGCAGTATTTT. This chain links TRBV6-5 with TRBJ2-3; no definite D call. The CDR3 has 14 residues. Trimming removed 5 bases from V and 2 bases from J, with 11 bases in between. CDR1 is MNHEY, CDR2 SVGAGI, per germline.

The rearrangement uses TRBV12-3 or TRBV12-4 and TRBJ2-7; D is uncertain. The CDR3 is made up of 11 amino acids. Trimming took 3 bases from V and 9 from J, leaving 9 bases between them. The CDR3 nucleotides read TGTGCCAGCAGTTTCCTAGATGGGCAGTACTTC. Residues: CASSFLDGQYF.

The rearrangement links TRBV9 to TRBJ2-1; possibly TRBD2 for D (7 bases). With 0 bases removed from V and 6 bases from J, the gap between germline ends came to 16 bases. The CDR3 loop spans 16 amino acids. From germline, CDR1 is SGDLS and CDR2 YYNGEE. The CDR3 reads CASSVEGEGPGNEQFF. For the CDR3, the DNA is TGTGCCAGCAGCGTAGAGGGGGAGGGTCCGGGCAATGAGCAGTTCTTC.

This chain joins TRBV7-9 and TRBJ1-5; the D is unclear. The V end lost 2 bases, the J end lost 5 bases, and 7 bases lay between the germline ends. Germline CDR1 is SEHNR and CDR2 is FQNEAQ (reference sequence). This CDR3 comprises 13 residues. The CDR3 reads CASSLYRDQPQHF. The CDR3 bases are TGTGCCAGCAGCTTATATAGGGATCAGCCCCAGCATTTT.

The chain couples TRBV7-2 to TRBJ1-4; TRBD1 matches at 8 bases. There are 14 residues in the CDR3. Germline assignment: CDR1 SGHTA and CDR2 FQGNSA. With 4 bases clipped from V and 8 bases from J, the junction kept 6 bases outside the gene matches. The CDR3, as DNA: TGTGCCAGCAGCTGGACAGGGCTTCGAGAAAAACTGTTTTTT. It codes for CASSWTGLREKLFF.

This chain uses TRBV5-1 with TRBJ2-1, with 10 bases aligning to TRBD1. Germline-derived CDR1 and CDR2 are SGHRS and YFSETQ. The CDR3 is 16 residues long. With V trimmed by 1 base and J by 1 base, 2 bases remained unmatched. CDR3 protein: CASSLRTGGSYNEQFF. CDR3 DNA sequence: TGCGCCAGCAGCTTGAGGACAGGGGGGTCCTACAATGAGCAGTTCTTC.

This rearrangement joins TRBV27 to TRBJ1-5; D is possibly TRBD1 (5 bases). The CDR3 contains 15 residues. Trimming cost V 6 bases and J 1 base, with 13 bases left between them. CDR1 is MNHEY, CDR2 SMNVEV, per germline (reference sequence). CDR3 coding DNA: TGTGCCAGCAGCCCGTGGACAAGCAGCAATCAGCCCCAGCATTTT. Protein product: CASSPWTSSNQPQHF.

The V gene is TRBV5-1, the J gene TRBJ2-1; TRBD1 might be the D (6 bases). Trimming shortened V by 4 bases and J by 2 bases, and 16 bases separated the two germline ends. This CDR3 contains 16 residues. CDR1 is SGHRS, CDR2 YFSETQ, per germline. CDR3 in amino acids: CASSDRQVRTYNEQFF. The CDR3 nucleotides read TGCGCCAGCAGCGATAGACAGGTACGCACCTACAATGAGCAGTTCTTC.

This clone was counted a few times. The chain's CDR3 is CASSLMASGANVLTF. The CDR3 nucleotides are TGTGCCAGCAGTTTAATGGCCTCTGGGGCCAACGTCCTGACTTTC. The gene calls are TRBV27 and TRBJ2-6; no clear D gene. V was cut by 2 bases and J by 0 bases, with 5 bases left in between. This CDR3 has 15 amino acids. Germline CDR1 reads MNHEY; CDR2 reads SMNVEV (reference sequence). Based on the CDR3 plus reference TRBV27 and TRBJ2-6, the full variable domain is EAQVTQNPRYLITVTGKKLTVTCSQNMNHEYMSWYRQDPGLGLRQIYYSMNVEVTDKGDVPEGYKVSRKEKRNFPLILESPSPNQTSLYFCASSLMASGANVLTFGAGSRLTVL.

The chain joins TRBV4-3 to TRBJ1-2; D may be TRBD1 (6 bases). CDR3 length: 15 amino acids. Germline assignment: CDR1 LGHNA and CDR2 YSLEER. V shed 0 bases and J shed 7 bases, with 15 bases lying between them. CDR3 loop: CASSQDAVEGGGYTF. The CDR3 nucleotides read TGCGCCAGCAGCCAAGATGCAGTGGAGGGGGGTGGCTACACCTTC.

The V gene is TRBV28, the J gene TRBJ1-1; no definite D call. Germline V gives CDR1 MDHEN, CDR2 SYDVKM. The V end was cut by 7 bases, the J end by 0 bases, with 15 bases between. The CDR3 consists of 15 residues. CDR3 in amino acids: CASKKLNYMNTEAFF. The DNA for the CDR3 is TGTGCCAGCAAGAAACTCAATTACATGAACACTGAAGCTTTCTTT.